The 5 T cell receptor beta chains listed next were all sequenced from one sample in a study of CD8 T cells in ankylosing spondylitis. From the 5' RACE reads, TCRdb called clonotypes with MiXCR, one entry per CDR3 protein. The table records around 210,000 distinct CDR3 sequences, less than 9.5% of them present only once. The material sequenced was blood, either unsorted or a sorted T cell fraction (not recorded which). All receptors derive from a female donor with ankylosing spondylitis or in good health (not recorded which).

This clonotype has ten or more counts. The V gene is TRBV5-6, the J gene TRBJ1-2; D might be TRBD1 (5 bases). CDR1 is SGHDT, CDR2 YYEEEE, per germline. The CDR3 loop spans 14 amino acids. With 0 bases removed from V and 8 bases from J, the gap between germline ends came to 14 bases. The CDR3 is CASSLAGSGWGYTF. The CDR3 region has the DNA TGTGCCAGCAGCTTGGCAGGGTCTGGCTGGGGCTACACCTTC.

The sample holds many counts of this clonotype. This chain connects TRBV3-1 to TRBJ1-3; D is unresolved. V lost 1 base and J lost 0, with 7 bases in between. The CDR3 length is 15 residues. Per germline, CDR1 LGHDT and CDR2 YNNKEL (reference sequence). The CDR3 spells CASSQGASSGNTIYF. The CDR3, as DNA: TGTGCCAGCAGCCAAGGGGCGAGCTCTGGAAACACCATATATTTT.

Ten or more counts support this clonotype. This chain uses TRBV3-1 with TRBJ2-5; the D is unclear. This CDR3 contains 14 residues. V was pared by 2 bases and J by 2 bases, with 9 bases between. In germline, CDR1 is LGHDT, CDR2 YNNKEL (reference sequence). The CDR3 protein is CASSQHLVQETQYF. The CDR3 bases are TGTGCCAGCAGCCAACATCTAGTACAAGAGACCCAGTACTTC.

The sample holds many counts of this clonotype. This chain uses TRBV20-1 with TRBJ2-3; D remains unclear. Looked up from germline, CDR1 is DFQATT and CDR2 is SNEGSKA (reference sequence). V lost 7 bases and J 2 bases, leaving 16 bases between the germline ends. The CDR3 loop spans 14 amino acids. CDR3 DNA: TGCAGTGTCCTAGTGGGCGGACCCACAGATACGCAGTATTTT. It encodes CSVLVGGPTDTQYF.

This clonotype was detected ten times or more. The rearrangement joins TRBV20-1 to TRBJ2-1; 13 positions match TRBD2. The CDR3 runs to 15 residues. V dropped 6 bases and J dropped 5; count of bases not matched to a gene: 7. Germline values: CDR1 DFQATT, CDR2 SNEGSKA (reference sequence). CDR3 loop: CSAADGTSGDNEQFF. In DNA form, the CDR3 reads TGCAGTGCGGCAGACGGGACTAGCGGGGACAATGAGCAGTTCTTC.